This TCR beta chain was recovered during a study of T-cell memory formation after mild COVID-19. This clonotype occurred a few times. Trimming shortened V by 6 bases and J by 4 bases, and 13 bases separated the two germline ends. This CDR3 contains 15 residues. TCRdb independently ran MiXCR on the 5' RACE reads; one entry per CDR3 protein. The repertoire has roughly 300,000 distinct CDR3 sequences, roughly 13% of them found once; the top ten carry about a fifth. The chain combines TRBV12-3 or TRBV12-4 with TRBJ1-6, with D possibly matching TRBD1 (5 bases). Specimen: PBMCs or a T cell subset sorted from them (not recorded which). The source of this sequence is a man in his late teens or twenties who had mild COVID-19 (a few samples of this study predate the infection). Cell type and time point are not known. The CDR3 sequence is CASRPQGTYNSPLHF. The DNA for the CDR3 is TGTGCCAGCAGACCTCAGGGCACTTATAATTCACCCCTCCACTTT.